This TCR beta chain was sequenced during a study of shared clonotypes between healthy human individuals. Study conclusions and caveats: The generation probabilities recorded for non-shared clonotypes fell below those of clonotypes shared by all four donors.

The method was immunoSEQ multiplex PCR; TCRdb's version includes in-frame clones alone and lacks a portion of them. Among about 650,000 clones, nearly 97% were seen once, and the ten largest hold 0.09% to 0.13%. Turning to this clone: What it recognizes is unknown.

Selected positively for CCR7 and CD45RO-negative, naive CD8 cells excluded terminally differentiated effector memory CD45RA+ cells. CDR3 length: 11 residues. CDR1 is MGHRA and CDR2 is YSYEKL in the germline V gene. Trimming shortened V by 9 bases and J by 7 bases, and 11 bases separated the two germline ends. The chain employs TRBV4-1 and TRBJ2-3; possibly TRBD2 for D (6 bases). The specimen was naive CD8+ T cells sorted from blood. The receptor's source is a woman aged 25-40 years in good health. This chain's CDR3 is CASLEGNTQYF. The DNA for the CDR3 is TGCGCCAGTTTGGAGGGAAATACGCAGTATTTT.